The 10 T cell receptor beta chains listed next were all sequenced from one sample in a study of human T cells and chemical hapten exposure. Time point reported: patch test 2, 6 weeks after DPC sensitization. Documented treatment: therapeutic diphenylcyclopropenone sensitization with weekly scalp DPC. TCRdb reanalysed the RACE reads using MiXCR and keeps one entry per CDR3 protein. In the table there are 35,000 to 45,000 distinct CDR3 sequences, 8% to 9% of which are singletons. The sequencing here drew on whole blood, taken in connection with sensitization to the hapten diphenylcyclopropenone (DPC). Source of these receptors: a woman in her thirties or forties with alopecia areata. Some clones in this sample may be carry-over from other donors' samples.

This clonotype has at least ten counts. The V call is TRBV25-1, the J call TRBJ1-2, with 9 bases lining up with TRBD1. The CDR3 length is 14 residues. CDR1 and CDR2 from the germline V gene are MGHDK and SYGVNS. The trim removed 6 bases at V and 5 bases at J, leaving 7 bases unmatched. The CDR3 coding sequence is TGTGCCAGCAGGGATACAGGGGGCGGGTATGGCTACACCTTC. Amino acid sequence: CASRDTGGGYGYTF.

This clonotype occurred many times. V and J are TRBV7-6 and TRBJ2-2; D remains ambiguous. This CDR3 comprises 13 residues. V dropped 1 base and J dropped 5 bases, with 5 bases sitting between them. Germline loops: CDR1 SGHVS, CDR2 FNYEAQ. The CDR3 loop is CASSLDETGELFF. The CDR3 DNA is TGTGCCAGCAGCTTAGATGAGACCGGGGAGCTGTTTTTT.

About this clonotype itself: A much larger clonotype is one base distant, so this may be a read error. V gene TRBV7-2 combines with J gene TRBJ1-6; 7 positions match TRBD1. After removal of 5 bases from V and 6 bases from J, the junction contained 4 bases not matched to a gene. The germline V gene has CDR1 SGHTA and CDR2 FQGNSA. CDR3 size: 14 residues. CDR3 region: CASSLRGGNSPLHF. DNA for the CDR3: TGTGCCAGCAGCCTCAGGGGGGGTAATTCACCCCTCCACTTT.

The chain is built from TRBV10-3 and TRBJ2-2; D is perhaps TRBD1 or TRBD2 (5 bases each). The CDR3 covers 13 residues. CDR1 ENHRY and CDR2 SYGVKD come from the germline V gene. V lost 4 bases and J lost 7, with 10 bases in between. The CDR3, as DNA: TGTGCCATCAGTGCCGGGGCCGACGGGGAGCTGTTTTTT. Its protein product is CAISAGADGELFF.

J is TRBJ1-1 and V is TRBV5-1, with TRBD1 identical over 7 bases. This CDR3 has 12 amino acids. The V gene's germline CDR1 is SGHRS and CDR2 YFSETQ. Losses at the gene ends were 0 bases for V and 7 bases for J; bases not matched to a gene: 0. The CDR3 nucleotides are TGCGCCAGCAGCTTGGCAGGGGGTGAAGCTTTCTTT. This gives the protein CASSLAGGEAFF.

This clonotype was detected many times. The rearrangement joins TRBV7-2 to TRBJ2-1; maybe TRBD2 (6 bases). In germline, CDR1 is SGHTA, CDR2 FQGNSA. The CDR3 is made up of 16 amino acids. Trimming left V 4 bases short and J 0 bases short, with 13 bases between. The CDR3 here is CASSSARGNSYNEQFF. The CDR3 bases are TGTGCCAGCAGCTCCGCCCGGGGGAACTCCTACAATGAGCAGTTCTTC.

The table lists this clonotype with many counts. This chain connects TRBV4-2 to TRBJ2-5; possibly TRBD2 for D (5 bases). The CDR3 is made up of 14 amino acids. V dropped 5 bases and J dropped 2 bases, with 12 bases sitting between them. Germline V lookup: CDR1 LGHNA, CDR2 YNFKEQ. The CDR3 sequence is CASSGLGAQETQYF. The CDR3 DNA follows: TGTGCCAGCAGCGGACTGGGCGCTCAAGAGACCCAGTACTTC.

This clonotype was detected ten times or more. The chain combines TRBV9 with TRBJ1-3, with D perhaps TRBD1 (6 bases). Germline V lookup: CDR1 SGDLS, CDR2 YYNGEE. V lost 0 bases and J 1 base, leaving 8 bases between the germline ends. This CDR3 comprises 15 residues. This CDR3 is CASSVEGGSGNTIYF. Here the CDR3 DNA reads TGTGCCAGCAGCGTAGAAGGGGGATCTGGAAACACCATATATTTT.

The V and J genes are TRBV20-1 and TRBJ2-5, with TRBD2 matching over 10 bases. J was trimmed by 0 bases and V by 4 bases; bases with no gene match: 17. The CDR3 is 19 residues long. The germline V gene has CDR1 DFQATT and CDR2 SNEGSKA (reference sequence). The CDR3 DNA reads TGCAGTGCTACAGGGTTAATTTCTAGCGGGGGATTGAACCAAGAGACCCAGTACTTC. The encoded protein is CSATGLISSGGLNQETQYF.

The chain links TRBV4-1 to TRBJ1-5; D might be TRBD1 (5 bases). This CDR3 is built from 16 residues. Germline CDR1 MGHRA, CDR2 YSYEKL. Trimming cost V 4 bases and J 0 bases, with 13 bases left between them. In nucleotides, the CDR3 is TGCGCCAGCAGCCCCCTGGGGCGGGATAGCAATCAGCCCCAGCATTTT. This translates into CASSPLGRDSNQPQHF.